This T cell receptor gamma chain was captured by sequencing in a study of Vδ1+ human thymocytes. The template was reverse-transcribed extracted RNA. Pooled V-gene forward primers with one constant-region reverse primer generated the CDR3 amplicons by multiplex PCR. TCRdb re-processed the multiplex PCR reads via CATT. The data hold 10,000 to 13,000 gamma-chain clones, with over 40% observed a single time. Study-level findings and limits: In the thymus, TRG and TRD repertoires looked highly polyclonal with Gaussian CDR3 lengths.

J was trimmed by 2 bases and V by 5 bases; bases with no gene match: 3. The length of the CDR3 is 12 residues. Germline V gene sequence: CDR1 GITISATS, CDR2 ISYDGTV (reference sequence). Notes on this clone: Its antigen is unidentified.

The chain combines TRGV9 with TRGJ1 or TRGJ2. The sample comprised Vdelta1+ gamma-delta thymocytes from the thymus. Subset: FACS-sorted CD3+ TCRalphabeta- TCRVdelta1+ TCRVdelta2- thymocytes. The sequence was collected from a boy under two years old who had congenital heart surgery. This chain's CDR3 is CALWAHYYKKLF. The CDR3 nucleotides read TGTGCCTTGTGGGCACATTATTATAAGAAACTCTTT.